One sample yielded the 20 T cell receptor beta chains listed below, sequenced in a study of blood T cell repertoires in COVID-19. The protocol was immunoSEQ multiplex PCR, while the TCRdb copy is restricted to in-frame clones and leaves out a portion. This table holds about 93,000 clones, roughly 87% found once. The sample was peripheral blood. The receptors derive from a man aged 45-60 years with acute or convalescent COVID-19.

The chain combines TRBV6-7 with TRBJ1-3; 12 nucleotides agree with TRBD1. TRBV6-7 is an ORF for which the function is uncertain. The CDR3 loop spans 15 amino acids. Trimming removed 0 bases from V and 9 bases from J; junction bases left unmatched: 3. In DNA form, the CDR3 reads TGTGCCAGCAGTTACTCGGGACAGGGGGCCGGCACCATATATTTT. Encoded protein: CASSYSGQGAGTIYF.

The chain recombines TRBV24-1 with TRBJ2-3, with TRBD2 matching over 10 bases. Germline V gene data show CDR1 as KGHDR and CDR2 as SFDVKD. This CDR3 is 16 amino acids long. V dropped 12 bases and J dropped 4; count of bases not matched to a gene: 15. In DNA form, the CDR3 reads TGTGCCTCGGGACGGAGAAGCGGGAGGGTTGCAGATACGCAGTATTTT. Its protein is CASGRRSGRVADTQYF.

To note about this clone: This sample includes further DNA sequences coding for the same CDR3. This sequence joins TRBV5-1 and TRBJ1-4; D ambiguous. The V end lost 3 bases, the J end lost 0 bases, and 9 bases lay between the germline ends. Germline CDR1 is SGHRS and CDR2 is YFSETQ. The CDR3 consists of 15 residues. In nucleotides, the CDR3 is TGCGCCAGCAGCTCTACTCCAACAACTAATGAAAAACTGTTTTTT. The encoded protein is CASSSTPTTNEKLFF.

This clone was recorded only once. The chain uses TRBV5-1 and TRBJ2-3; D is unclear. V lost 2 bases to trimming and J lost 0 bases, with 7 bases between them. CDR3 length equals 14 residues. Germline V gene lookup returns CDR1 SGHRS and CDR2 YFSETQ. The chain's CDR3 is CASSFQQSTDTQYF. The CDR3 coding sequence is TGCGCCAGCAGCTTCCAACAGAGCACAGATACGCAGTATTTT.

The chain couples TRBV7-9 to TRBJ1-5; 9 bases match TRBD1. Germline CDR1 reads SEHNR; CDR2 reads FQNEAQ (reference sequence). The CDR3 totals 15 residues. J was trimmed by 4 bases and V by 4 bases; bases with no gene match: 5. CDR3 amino acids: CASSSGQGSNQPQHF. CDR3 in DNA: TGTGCCAGCAGCTCGGGACAGGGCTCGAATCAGCCCCAGCATTTT.

The chain is built from TRBV6-5 and TRBJ2-3, with a possible D match to TRBD1 (6 bases). Trimming stripped 5 bases from V and 3 bases from J, with 6 bases between. Germline values: CDR1 MNHEY, CDR2 SVGAGI. This CDR3 has 12 amino acids. In DNA form, the CDR3 reads TGTGCCAGCAGTACAGGGACAGATACGCAGTATTTT. Translated, it gives CASSTGTDTQYF.

The chain couples TRBV19 to TRBJ2-3, with D maybe TRBD1 (5 bases). CDR3 length equals 15 residues. Germline CDR1 LNHDA, CDR2 SQIVND (reference sequence). V was shortened by 1 base and J by 2 bases, with 10 bases between the two germline ends. As DNA, the CDR3 is TGTGCCAGTAGTATAGGGGCACAGGTCACAGATACGCAGTATTTT. This gives the protein CASSIGAQVTDTQYF.

The chain couples TRBV2 to TRBJ2-3, with TRBD1 matching over 8 bases. Germline values: CDR1 SNHLY, CDR2 FYNNEI. The CDR3 has 13 residues. After removal of 5 bases from V and 5 bases from J, the junction contained 3 bases not matched to a gene. CDR3 coding DNA: TGTGCCAGCAGTCCAGGGGGCAAAGATACGCAGTATTTT. This encodes CASSPGGKDTQYF.

This chain connects TRBV24-1 to TRBJ1-5, with 8 bases matching TRBD1. The CDR3 contains 15 residues. The trim removed 3 bases at V and 4 bases at J, leaving 4 bases unmatched. Germline CDR1 is KGHDR and CDR2 is SFDVKD. DNA of the CDR3: TGTGCCACCAGTGATCCACGGACAGGGAATCAGCCCCAGCATTTT. Translating it yields CATSDPRTGNQPQHF.

The J gene is TRBJ1-2, the V gene TRBV29-1; maybe TRBD1 (5 bases). CDR1 and CDR2 (germline): SQVTM, ANQGSEA. This CDR3 is 15 amino acids long. Trimming took off 1 base at V and 4 bases at J, with 16 bases between the two ends. DNA of the CDR3: TGCAGCGTTGAAGCTGGGGGGGGTCTCCTCTATGGCTACACCTTC. Translated: CSVEAGGGLLYGYTF.

This rearrangement joins TRBV7-6 to TRBJ1-5; no clear D. The V end lost 1 base, the J end lost 2 bases, and 6 bases lay between the germline ends. CDR3 length equals 14 residues. Germline CDR1 SGHVS, CDR2 FNYEAQ. The CDR3 loop reads CASSLEVGNQPQHF. The CDR3 coding sequence is TGTGCCAGCAGCTTAGAAGTAGGCAATCAGCCCCAGCATTTT.

Turning to this clone: An end of the junction does not agree with germline; a read error may underlie this. The V call is TRBV5-5, the J call TRBJ2-5; the D gene is possibly TRBD2 (5 bases). This CDR3 is built from 13 residues. Per the germline V gene, CDR1 is SGHKS and CDR2 is YYEKEE (reference sequence). In DNA, the CDR3 is TGTGCCAGCAGCTTGGGGTTAGGCTGGCCCGGGGACTTC. Translated: CASSLGLGWPGDF.

The chain couples TRBV7-3 to TRBJ2-1, with 7 bases fitting TRBD1. Germline V gene sequence: CDR1 SGHTA, CDR2 FQGTGA. The trim removed 5 bases at V and 2 bases at J, leaving 6 bases unmatched. CDR3 length: 15 amino acids. The CDR3 is CASSPDRDAYNEQFF. The CDR3 DNA reads TGTGCCAGCAGCCCTGACAGGGATGCCTACAATGAGCAGTTCTTC.

This clone has just a few counts. The chain recombines TRBV6-2 or TRBV6-3 with TRBJ1-1; no clear D gene. Germline lookup yields CDR1 MNHEY and CDR2 SVGEGT. The CDR3 is 12 residues long. Between the trimmed V and J ends, which lost 2 bases and 11 bases, there was a span of 12 bases. CDR3 DNA sequence: TGTGCCAGCAGTTACCATCCCCCGGGGGCTTTCTTT. Translating it yields CASSYHPPGAFF.

The chain couples TRBV30 to TRBJ1-1; no firm D call. Germline V lookup: CDR1 GTSNPN, CDR2 SVGIG (reference sequence). The CDR3 covers 14 residues. Trimming left V 5 bases short and J 1 base short, with 14 bases between. The CDR3 spells CAWAEKRGNTEAFF. The DNA for the CDR3 is TGTGCCTGGGCCGAAAAGCGGGGGAACACTGAAGCTTTCTTT.

This chain joins TRBV27 and TRBJ2-1; 16 bases match TRBD2. Trimming at V came to 0 bases and at J to 4 bases, leaving 9 bases not matched to a gene. CDR1 and CDR2 (germline): MNHEY, SMNVEV (reference sequence). There are 20 residues in the CDR3. CDR3 sequence: CASSLSGLAGGPRGYNEQFF. For the CDR3, the DNA is TGTGCCAGCAGTTTATCGGGACTAGCGGGAGGGCCACGAGGGTACAATGAGCAGTTCTTC.

The V gene is TRBV3-1 (or the pseudogene TRBV3-2), the J gene TRBJ2-1; D may be TRBD2 (5 bases). V lost 0 bases to trimming and J lost 10 bases, with 13 bases between them. CDR1 LGHDT and CDR2 YNNKEL come from the germline V gene (reference sequence). The CDR3 is 14 amino acids. CDR3 nucleotides: TGTGCCAGCAGCCAAGACAGCGGTCTGAGGGAGCAGTTCTTC. It codes for CASSQDSGLREQFF.

V gene TRBV27 combines with J gene TRBJ1-6; 7 bases line up with TRBD1. This CDR3 spans 14 amino acids. Germline assignment: CDR1 MNHEY and CDR2 SMNVEV (reference sequence). Trimming at V came to 6 bases and at J to 2 bases, leaving 1 base not matched to a gene. The CDR3 spells CASRTGPYNSPLHF. The CDR3 DNA follows: TGTGCCAGCAGGACAGGGCCCTATAATTCACCCCTCCACTTT.

This clone has just a few counts. This chain links TRBV18 with TRBJ1-1, with TRBD1 matching 7 bases. V lost 3 bases, J lost 0 bases, and 1 base stayed unmatched. Germline-derived CDR1 and CDR2 are KGHSH and LQKENI. This CDR3 is built from 14 residues. CDR3 DNA: TGTGCCAGCTCACCTCAGGGGGTGAACACTGAAGCTTTCTTT. Translating gives CASSPQGVNTEAFF.

The rearrangement uses TRBV6-5 and TRBJ2-5; 7 nucleotides match TRBD2. V lost 6 bases to trimming and J lost 5 bases; unmatched junction nucleotides: 9. This CDR3 is 14 amino acids long. The V gene's germline CDR1 is MNHEY and CDR2 SVGAGI. In DNA, the CDR3 is TGTGCCAGCAGGGGGGGGGATCCGCGGGAGACCCAGTACTTC. Translation: CASRGGDPRETQYF.